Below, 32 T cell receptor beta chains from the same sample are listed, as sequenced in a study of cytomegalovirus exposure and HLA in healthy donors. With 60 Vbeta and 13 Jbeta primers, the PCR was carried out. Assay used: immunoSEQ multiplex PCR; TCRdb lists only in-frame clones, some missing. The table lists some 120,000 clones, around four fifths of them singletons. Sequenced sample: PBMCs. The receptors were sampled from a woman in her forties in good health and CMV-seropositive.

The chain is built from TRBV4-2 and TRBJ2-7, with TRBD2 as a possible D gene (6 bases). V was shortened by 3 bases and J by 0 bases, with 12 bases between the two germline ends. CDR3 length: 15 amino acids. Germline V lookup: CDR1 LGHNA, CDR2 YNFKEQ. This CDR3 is CASSHHRDSSYEQYF. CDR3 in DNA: TGTGCCAGCAGCCACCACCGGGACTCCTCCTACGAGCAGTACTTC.

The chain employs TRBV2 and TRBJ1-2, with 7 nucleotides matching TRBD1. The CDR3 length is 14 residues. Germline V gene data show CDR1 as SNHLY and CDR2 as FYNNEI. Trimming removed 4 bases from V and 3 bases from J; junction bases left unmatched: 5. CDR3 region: CASSGDRVYYGYTF. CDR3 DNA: TGTGCCAGCAGTGGCGACAGGGTATACTATGGCTACACCTTC.

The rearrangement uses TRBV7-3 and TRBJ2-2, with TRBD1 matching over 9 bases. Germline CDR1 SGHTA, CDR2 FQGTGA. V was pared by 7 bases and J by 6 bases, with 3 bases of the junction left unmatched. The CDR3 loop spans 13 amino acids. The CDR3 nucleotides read TGTGCCAGCATGGGACAGGGCCCCGGGGAGCTGTTTTTT. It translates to CASMGQGPGELFF.

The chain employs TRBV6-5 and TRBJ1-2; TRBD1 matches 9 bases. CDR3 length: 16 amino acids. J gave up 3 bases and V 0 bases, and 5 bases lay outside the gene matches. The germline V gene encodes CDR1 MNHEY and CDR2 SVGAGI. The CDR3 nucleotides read TGTGCCAGCAGTTACTCTCGACAGGGGGACTACTATGGCTACACCTTC. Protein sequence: CASSYSRQGDYYGYTF.

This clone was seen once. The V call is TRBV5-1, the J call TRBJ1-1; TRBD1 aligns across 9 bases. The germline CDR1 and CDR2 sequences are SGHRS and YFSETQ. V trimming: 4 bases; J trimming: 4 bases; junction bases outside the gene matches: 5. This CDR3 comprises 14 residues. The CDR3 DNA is TGCGCCAGCAGCAACACAGGGGGCGTCACTGAAGCTTTCTTT. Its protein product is CASSNTGGVTEAFF. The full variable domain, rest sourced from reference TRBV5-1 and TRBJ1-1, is KAGVTQTPRYLIKTRGQQVTLSCSPISGHRSVSWYQQTPGQGLQFLFEYFSETQRNKGNFPGRFSGRQFSNSRSEMNVSTLELGDSALYLCASSNTGGVTEAFFGQGTRLTVV.

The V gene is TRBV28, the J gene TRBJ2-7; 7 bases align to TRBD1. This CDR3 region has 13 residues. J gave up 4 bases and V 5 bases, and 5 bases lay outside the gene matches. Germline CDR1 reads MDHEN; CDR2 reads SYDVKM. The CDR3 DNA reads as TGTGCCAGCAGTCTAGGGGGACAGTACGAGCAGTACTTC. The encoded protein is CASSLGGQYEQYF.

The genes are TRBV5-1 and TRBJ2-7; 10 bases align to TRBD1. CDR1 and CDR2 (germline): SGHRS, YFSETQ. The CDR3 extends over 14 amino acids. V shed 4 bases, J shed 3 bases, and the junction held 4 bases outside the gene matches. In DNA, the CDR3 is TGCGCCAGCAGCGTCGGGACAGGGGTCTACGAGCAGTACTTC. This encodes CASSVGTGVYEQYF.

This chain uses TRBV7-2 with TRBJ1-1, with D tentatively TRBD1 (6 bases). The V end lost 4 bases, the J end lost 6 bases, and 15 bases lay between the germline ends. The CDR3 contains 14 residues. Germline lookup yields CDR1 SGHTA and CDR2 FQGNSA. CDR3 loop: CASSSIPRGPEAFF. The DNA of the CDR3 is TGTGCCAGCAGCTCCATACCCAGGGGCCCTGAAGCTTTCTTT.

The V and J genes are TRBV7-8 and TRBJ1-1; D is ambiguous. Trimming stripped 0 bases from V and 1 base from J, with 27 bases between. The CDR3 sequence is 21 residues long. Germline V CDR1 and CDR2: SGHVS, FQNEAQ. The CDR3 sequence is CASSLATDPPVRRQQNTEAFF. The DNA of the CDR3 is TGTGCCAGCAGCTTAGCGACCGACCCACCGGTTCGGAGGCAGCAGAACACTGAAGCTTTCTTT.

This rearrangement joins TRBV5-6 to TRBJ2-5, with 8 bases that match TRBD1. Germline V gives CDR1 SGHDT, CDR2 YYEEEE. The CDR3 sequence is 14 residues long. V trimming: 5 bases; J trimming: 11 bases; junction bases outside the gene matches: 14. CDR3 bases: TGTGCCAGCAGTCTAACCGGGGACAGGAGGGAGCAGTACTTC. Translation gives CASSLTGDRREQYF.

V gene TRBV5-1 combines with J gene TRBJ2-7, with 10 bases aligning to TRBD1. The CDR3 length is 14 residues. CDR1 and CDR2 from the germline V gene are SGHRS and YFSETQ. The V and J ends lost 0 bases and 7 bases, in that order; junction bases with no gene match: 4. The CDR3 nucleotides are TGCGCCAGCAGCTTGGTGGGACAGGGGAAGGAGCAGTACTTC. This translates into CASSLVGQGKEQYF. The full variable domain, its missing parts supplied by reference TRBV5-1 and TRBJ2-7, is KAGVTQTPRYLIKTRGQQVTLSCSPISGHRSVSWYQQTPGQGLQFLFEYFSETQRNKGNFPGRFSGRQFSNSRSEMNVSTLELGDSALYLCASSLVGQGKEQYFGPGTRLTVT.

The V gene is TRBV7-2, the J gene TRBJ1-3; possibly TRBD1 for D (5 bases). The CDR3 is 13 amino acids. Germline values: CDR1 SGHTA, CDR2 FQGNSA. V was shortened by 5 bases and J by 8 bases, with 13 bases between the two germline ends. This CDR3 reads CASSVRGRDTIYF. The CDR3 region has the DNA TGTGCCAGCAGCGTGCGGGGCCGGGACACCATATATTTT.

The CDR3 loop reads CASSLPKLAAIPGEQFF. In DNA form, the CDR3 reads TGTGCCAGCAGCTTACCGAAGCTAGCTGCAATCCCGGGTGAGCAGTTCTTC. The gene calls are TRBV7-9 and TRBJ2-1; the D gene is possibly TRBD2 (5 bases). The CDR3 has 17 residues. V lost 2 bases and J 9 bases, leaving 23 bases between the germline ends. Germline lookup yields CDR1 SEHNR and CDR2 FQNEAQ (reference sequence).

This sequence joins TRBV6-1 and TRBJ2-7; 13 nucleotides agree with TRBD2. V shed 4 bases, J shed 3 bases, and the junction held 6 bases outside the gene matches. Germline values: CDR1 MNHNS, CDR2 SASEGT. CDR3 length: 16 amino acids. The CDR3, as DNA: TGTGCCAGCAGTGTATCCGGGACTAGCGGGAACTACGAGCAGTACTTC. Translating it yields CASSVSGTSGNYEQYF.

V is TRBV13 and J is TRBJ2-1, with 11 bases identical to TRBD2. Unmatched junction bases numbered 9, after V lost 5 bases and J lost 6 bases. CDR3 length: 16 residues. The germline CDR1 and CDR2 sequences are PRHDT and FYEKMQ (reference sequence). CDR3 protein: CASSMAGTSGLNEQFF. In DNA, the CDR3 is TGTGCCAGCAGCATGGCCGGGACTAGCGGACTCAATGAGCAGTTCTTC.

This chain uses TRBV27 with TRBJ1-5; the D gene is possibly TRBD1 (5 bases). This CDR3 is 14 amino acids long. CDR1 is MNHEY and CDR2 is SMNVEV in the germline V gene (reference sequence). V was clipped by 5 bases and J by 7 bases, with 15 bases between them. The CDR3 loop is CASSPGLGGQPQHF. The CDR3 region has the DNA TGTGCCAGCAGTCCGGGACTGGGGGGACAGCCCCAGCATTTT.

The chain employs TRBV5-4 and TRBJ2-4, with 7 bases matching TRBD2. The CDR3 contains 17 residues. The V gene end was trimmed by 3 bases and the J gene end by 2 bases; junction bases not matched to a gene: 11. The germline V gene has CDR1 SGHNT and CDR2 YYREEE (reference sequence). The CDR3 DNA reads TGTGCCAGCAGCTCGGGAATTGCAGCGGGATCCAAAAACATTCAGTACTTC. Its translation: CASSSGIAAGSKNIQYF.

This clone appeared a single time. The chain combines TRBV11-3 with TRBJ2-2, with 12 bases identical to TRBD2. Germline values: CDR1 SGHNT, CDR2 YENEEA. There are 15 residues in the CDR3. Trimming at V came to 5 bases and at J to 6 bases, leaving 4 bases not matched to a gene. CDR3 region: CASSTGLAGPGELFF. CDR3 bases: TGTGCCAGCAGCACGGGACTAGCGGGCCCCGGGGAGCTGTTTTTT. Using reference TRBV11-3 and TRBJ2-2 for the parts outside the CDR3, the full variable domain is EAGVVQSPRYKIIEKKQPVAFWCNPISGHNTLYWYLQNLGQGPELLIRYENEEAVDDSQLPKDRFSAERLKGVDSTLKIQPAELGDSAVYLCASSTGLAGPGELFFGEGSRLTVL.

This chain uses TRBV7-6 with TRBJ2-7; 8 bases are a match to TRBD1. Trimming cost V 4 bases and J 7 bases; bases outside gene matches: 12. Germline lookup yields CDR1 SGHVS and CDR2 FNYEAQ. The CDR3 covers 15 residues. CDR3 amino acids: CASSSHPRGRAEQYF. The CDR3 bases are TGTGCCAGCAGCTCGCACCCCAGGGGGCGGGCTGAGCAGTACTTC.

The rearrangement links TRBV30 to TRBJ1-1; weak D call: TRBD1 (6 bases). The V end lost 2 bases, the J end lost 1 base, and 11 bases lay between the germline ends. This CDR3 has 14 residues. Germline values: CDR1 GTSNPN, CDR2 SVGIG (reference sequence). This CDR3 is CAWSSRQANTEAFF. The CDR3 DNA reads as TGTGCCTGGAGTTCGAGACAGGCGAACACTGAAGCTTTCTTT. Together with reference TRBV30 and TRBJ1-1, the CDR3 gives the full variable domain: SQTIHQWPATLVQPVGSPLSLECTVEGTSNPNLYWYRQAAGRGLQLLFYSVGIGQISSEVPQNLSASRPQDRQFILSSKKLLLSDSGFYLCAWSSRQANTEAFFGQGTRLTVV.

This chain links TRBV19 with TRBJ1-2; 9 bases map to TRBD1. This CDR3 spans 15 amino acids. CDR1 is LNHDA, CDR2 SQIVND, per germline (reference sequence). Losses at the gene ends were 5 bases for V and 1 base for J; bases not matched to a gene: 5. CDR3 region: CASSRQGDVNYGYTF. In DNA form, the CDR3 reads TGTGCCAGTAGTCGACAGGGGGACGTTAACTATGGCTACACCTTC. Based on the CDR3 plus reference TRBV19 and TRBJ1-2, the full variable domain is DGGITQSPKYLFRKEGQNVTLSCEQNLNHDAMYWYRQDPGQGLRLIYYSQIVNDFQKGDIAEGYSVSREKKESFPLTVTSAQKNPTAFYLCASSRQGDVNYGYTFGSGTRLTVV.

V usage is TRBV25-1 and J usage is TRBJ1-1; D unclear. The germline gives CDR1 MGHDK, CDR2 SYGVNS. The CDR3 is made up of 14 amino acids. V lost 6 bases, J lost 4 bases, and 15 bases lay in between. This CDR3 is CASSAAGLSTEAFF. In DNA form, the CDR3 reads TGTGCCAGCAGCGCGGCGGGGTTGAGCACTGAAGCTTTCTTT. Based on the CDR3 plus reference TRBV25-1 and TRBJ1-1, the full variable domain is EADIYQTPRYLVIGTGKKITLECSQTMGHDKMYWYQQDPGMELHLIHYSYGVNSTEKGDLSSESTVSRIRTEHFPLTLESARPSHTSQYLCASSAAGLSTEAFFGQGTRLTVV.

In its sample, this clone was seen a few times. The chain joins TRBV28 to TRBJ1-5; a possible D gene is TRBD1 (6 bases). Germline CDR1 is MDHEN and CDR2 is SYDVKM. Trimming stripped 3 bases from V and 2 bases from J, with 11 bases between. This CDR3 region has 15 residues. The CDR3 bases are TGTGCCAGCAGTTTTACAGGGATGGGCAATCAGCCCCAGCATTTT. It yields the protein CASSFTGMGNQPQHF.

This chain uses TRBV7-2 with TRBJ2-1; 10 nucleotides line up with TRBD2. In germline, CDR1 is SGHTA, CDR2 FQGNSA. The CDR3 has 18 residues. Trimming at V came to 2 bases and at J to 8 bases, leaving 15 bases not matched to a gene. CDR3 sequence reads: CASSLPLGASGSLHEQFF. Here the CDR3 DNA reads TGTGCCAGCAGCTTACCGTTGGGGGCTAGCGGGAGTTTACATGAGCAGTTCTTC.

CDR3 in amino acids: CASSESTGGISYGYTF. The CDR3 DNA is TGTGCCAGCAGTGAATCCACAGGGGGTATTAGCTATGGCTACACCTTC. This chain links TRBV9 with TRBJ1-2; 8 nucleotides line up with TRBD1. The V gene end was trimmed by 5 bases and the J gene end by 4 bases; junction bases not matched to a gene: 13. The germline gives CDR1 SGDLS, CDR2 YYNGEE. The CDR3 spans 16 residues.

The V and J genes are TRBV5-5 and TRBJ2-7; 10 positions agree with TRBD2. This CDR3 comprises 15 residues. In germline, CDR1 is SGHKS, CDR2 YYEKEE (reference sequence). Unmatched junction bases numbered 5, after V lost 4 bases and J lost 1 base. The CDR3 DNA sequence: TGTGCCAGCAGCCGCGGACTAGCGGAGTCCTACGAGCAGTACTTC. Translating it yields CASSRGLAESYEQYF.

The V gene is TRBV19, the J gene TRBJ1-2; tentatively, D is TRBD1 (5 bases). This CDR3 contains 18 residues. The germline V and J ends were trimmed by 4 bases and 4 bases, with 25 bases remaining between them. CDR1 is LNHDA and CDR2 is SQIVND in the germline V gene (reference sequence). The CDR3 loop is CASSSPLGEVGIGYGYTF. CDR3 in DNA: TGTGCCAGTAGTAGCCCTCTGGGGGAGGTGGGGATTGGCTATGGCTACACCTTC.

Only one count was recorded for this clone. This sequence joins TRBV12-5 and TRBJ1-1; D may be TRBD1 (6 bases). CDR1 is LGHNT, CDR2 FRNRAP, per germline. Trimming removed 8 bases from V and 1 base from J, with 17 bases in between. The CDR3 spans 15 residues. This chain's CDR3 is CASTFGSRGNTEAFF. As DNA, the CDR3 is TGTGCTAGTACGTTTGGGTCCAGGGGGAACACTGAAGCTTTCTTT.

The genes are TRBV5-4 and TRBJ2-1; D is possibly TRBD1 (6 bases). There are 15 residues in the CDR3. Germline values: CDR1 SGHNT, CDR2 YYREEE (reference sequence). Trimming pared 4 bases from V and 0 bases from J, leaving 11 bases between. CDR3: CASSLRGSSYNEQFF. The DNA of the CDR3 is TGTGCCAGCAGCCTCAGGGGTAGCTCCTACAATGAGCAGTTCTTC.

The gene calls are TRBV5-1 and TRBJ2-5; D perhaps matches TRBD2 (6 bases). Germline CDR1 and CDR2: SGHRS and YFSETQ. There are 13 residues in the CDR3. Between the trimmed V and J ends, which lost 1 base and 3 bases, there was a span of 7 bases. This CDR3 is CASSLTGEETQYF. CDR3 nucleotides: TGCGCCAGCAGCTTGACGGGAGAAGAGACCCAGTACTTC.

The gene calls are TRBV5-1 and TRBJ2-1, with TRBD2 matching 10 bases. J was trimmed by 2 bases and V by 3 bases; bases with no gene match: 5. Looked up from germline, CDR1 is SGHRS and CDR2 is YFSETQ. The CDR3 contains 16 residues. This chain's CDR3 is CASSSTLAGTYNEQFF. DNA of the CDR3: TGCGCCAGCAGCTCCACACTAGCGGGGACCTACAATGAGCAGTTCTTC.

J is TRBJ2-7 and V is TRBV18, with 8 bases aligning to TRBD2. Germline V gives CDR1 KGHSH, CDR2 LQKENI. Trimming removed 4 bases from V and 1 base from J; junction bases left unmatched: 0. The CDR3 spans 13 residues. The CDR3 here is CASSLAGSYEQYF. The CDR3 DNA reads TGTGCCAGCTCACTAGCGGGGTCCTACGAGCAGTACTTC.